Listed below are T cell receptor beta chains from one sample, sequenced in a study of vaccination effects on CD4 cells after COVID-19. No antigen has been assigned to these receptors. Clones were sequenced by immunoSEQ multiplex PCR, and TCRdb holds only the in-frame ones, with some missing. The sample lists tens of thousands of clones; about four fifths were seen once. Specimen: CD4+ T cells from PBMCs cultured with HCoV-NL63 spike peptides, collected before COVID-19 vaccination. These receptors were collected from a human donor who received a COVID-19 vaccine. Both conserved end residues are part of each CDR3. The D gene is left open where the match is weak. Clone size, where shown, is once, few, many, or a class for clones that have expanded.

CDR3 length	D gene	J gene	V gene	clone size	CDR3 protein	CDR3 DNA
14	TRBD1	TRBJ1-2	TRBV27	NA	CASREGTGLYGYTF	TGTGCCAGCAGGGAGGGGACAGGGTTATATGGCTACACCTTC
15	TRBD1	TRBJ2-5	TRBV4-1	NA	CASSQDKTGGETQYF	TGCGCCAGCAGCCAAGATAAAACAGGGGGAGAGACCCAGTACTTC
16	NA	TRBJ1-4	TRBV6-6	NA	CASSYKGDVVGTKLFF	TGTGCCAGCAGTTACAAAGGGGACGTCGTGGGTACGAAACTGTTTTTT
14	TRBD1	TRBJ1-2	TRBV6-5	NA	CASSYRTGNYGYTF	TGTGCCAGCAGTTACCGGACAGGGAACTATGGCTACACCTTC
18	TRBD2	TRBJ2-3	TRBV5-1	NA	CASSPAPGLAGGPDTQYF	TGCGCCAGCAGCCCTGCTCCGGGACTAGCGGGGGGGCCAGATACGCAGTATTTT
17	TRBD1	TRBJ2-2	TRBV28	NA	CASSLQSGQGNTGELFF	TGTGCCAGCAGTTTGCAATCAGGACAGGGAAACACCGGGGAGCTGTTTTTT
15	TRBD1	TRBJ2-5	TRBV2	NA	CASSDADRGPETQYF	TGTGCCAGCAGCGACGCGGACAGGGGGCCGGAGACCCAGTACTTC
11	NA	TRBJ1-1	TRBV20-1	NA	CSASKGREAFF	TGCAGTGCTAGTAAGGGACGTGAAGCTTTCTTT
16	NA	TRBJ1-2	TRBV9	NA	CASSPHPPGGNYGYTF	TGTGCCAGCAGCCCGCACCCGCCCGGGGGCAACTATGGCTACACCTTC
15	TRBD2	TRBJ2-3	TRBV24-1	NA	CATSDIAGGTDTQYF	TGTGCCACCAGTGATATAGCGGGGGGCACAGATACGCAGTATTTT
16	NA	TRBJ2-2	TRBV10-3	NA	CAISNDPTANTGELFF	TGTGCCATCAGCAACGACCCGACTGCTAACACCGGGGAGCTGTTTTTT
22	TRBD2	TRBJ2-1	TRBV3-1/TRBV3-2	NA	CASSQDKGLLAGEPSTYNEQFF	TGTGCCAGCAGCCAAGATAAGGGTCTACTAGCGGGCGAACCCTCAACCTACAATGAGCAGTTCTTC
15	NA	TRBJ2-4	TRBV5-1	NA	CASSSPDRAKNIQYF	TGCGCCAGCAGCTCCCCGGACAGAGCCAAAAACATTCAGTACTTC
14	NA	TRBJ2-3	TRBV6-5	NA	CASRRGGGTDTQYF	TGTGCCAGCAGGAGGGGGGGAGGCACAGATACGCAGTATTTT
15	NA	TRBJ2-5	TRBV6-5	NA	CASSSSISQGETQYF	TGTGCCAGCAGCTCGTCGATCTCGCAGGGGGAGACCCAGTACTTC
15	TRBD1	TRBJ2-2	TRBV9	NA	CASSVRGLNTGELFF	TGTGCCAGCAGCGTAAGGGGGCTGAACACCGGGGAGCTGTTTTTT
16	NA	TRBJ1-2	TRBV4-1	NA	CASSRTGTQTNYGYTF	TGCGCCAGCAGCCGAACGGGGACGCAAACTAACTATGGCTACACCTTC
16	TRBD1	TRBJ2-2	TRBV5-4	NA	CASSWDTDREGGELFF	TGTGCCAGCAGCTGGGACACGGACAGGGAAGGCGGGGAGCTGTTTTTT
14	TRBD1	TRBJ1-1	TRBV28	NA	CATWLPTGATEAFF	TGTGCCACCTGGCTTCCGACAGGGGCCACTGAAGCTTTCTTT
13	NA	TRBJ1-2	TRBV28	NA	CATTSSGVYGYTF	TGTGCCACCACCTCCTCTGGGGTCTATGGCTACACCTTC
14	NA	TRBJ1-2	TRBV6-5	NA	CASKGVAGPGGYTF	TGTGCCAGCAAAGGTGTGGCAGGCCCAGGGGGCTACACCTTC
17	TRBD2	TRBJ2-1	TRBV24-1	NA	CATSDPKLAGASNEQFF	TGTGCCACCAGTGACCCGAAACTAGCGGGGGCCTCCAATGAGCAGTTCTTC
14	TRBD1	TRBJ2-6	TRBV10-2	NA	CASSERQGANVLTF	TGCGCCAGCAGTGAGCGACAGGGCGCCAACGTCCTGACTTTC
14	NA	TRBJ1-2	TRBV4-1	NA	CASSQDAAPYGYTF	TGCGCCAGCAGCCAAGACGCGGCACCTTATGGCTACACCTTC
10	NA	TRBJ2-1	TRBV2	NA	CATGENEQFF	TGTGCCACGGGGGAAAATGAGCAGTTCTTC
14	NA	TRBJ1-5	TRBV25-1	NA	CASSGRYSNQPQHF	TGTGCCAGCAGTGGACGATATAGCAATCAGCCCCAGCATTTT
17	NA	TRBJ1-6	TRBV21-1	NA	CASSKGYSGTENSPLHF	TGTGCCAGCAGCAAAGGCTATTCCGGGACAGAGAATTCACCCCTCCACTTT
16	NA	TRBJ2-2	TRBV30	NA	CAWSVERPSVTGELFF	TGTGCCTGGAGTGTGGAGAGACCCTCGGTCACCGGGGAGCTGTTTTTT
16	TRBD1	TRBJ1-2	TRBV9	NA	CASSPTGTGGFYGYTF	TGTGCCAGCAGCCCTACCGGGACAGGGGGTTTTTATGGCTACACCTTC
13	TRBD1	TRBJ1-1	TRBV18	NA	CASSPFGQGEAFF	TGTGCCAGCTCACCATTTGGACAGGGGGAAGCTTTCTTT
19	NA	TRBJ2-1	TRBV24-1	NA	CATSDLGGAVGPAYNEQFF	TGTGCCACCAGTGATTTAGGAGGGGCTGTGGGGCCCGCCTACAATGAGCAGTTCTTC
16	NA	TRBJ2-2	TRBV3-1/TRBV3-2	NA	CASSQERKANTGELFF	TGTGCCAGCAGCCAAGAACGGAAGGCGAACACCGGGGAGCTGTTTTTT
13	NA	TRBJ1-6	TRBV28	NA	CASISRQGSPLHF	TGTGCCAGCATAAGTAGGCAGGGGTCACCCCTCCACTTT
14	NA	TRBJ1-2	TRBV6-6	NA	CASGGGGSVYGYTF	TGTGCCAGCGGGGGTGGGGGGTCGGTTTATGGCTACACCTTC
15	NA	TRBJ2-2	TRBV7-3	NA	CASSRTPGPTGELFF	TGTGCCAGCAGCCGAACTCCGGGACCCACCGGGGAGCTGTTTTTT
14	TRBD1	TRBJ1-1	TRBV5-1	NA	CASSFTGGVTEAFF	TGCGCCAGCAGCTTCACAGGGGGCGTCACTGAAGCTTTCTTT
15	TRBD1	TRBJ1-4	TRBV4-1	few	CASRYAGGTNEKLFF	TGCGCCAGCAGGTACGCAGGGGGCACTAATGAAAAACTGTTTTTT